Presented here are 30 T cell receptor beta chains from one specimen sequenced in a study of radiotherapy plus CTLA-4 blockade in lung cancer. Measured with immunoSEQ multiplex PCR; TCRdb has only the in-frame clones, and not every one. This table has about 19,000 clones, 86% appearing once. This specimen consisted of peripheral blood, obtained from a patient treated with radiotherapy plus ipilimumab. Source of these receptors: a human donor with non-small cell lung cancer whose response to radiotherapy plus ipilimumab could not be evaluated.

This chain joins TRBV9 and TRBJ1-2; the match to TRBD1 covers 8 bases. Germline V gene lookup returns CDR1 SGDLS and CDR2 YYNGEE. V trimming: 3 bases; J trimming: 6 bases; junction bases outside the gene matches: 10. The CDR3 contains 15 residues. As DNA, the CDR3 is TGTGCCAGCAGCGCACAAACGGACAGGGCGCATGGCTACACCTTC. It codes for CASSAQTDRAHGYTF.

The chain combines TRBV10-3 with TRBJ1-2; a weak D match, TRBD1 (6 bases). This CDR3 has 14 amino acids. The V end lost 3 bases, the J end lost 3 bases, and 11 bases lay between the germline ends. The V gene's germline CDR1 is ENHRY and CDR2 SYGVKD. DNA of the CDR3: TGTGCCATCAGTGATACCGGGACACACTATGGCTACACCTTC. Translated, it gives CAISDTGTHYGYTF.

The chain is built from TRBV11-2 and TRBJ2-3; D might be TRBD2 (6 bases). This CDR3 region has 15 residues. V was clipped by 5 bases and J by 3 bases, with 15 bases between them. Germline V gene lookup returns CDR1 SGHAT and CDR2 FQNNGV. DNA for the CDR3: TGTGCCAGCAGCGGTTCCGGGAGTCGAACAGATACGCAGTATTTT. Protein product: CASSGSGSRTDTQYF.

The chain employs TRBV9 and TRBJ1-3, with D tentatively TRBD1 (5 bases). The V gene lost 4 bases and the J gene lost 5 bases, with 13 bases spanning the gap. The CDR3 is 14 amino acids. CDR1 SGDLS and CDR2 YYNGEE come from the germline V gene. CDR3 nucleotides: TGTGCCAGCAGCCCCTCCGACAGAAGAAACACCATATATTTT. This translates into CASSPSDRRNTIYF.

The rearrangement joins TRBV29-1 to TRBJ2-7; unclear D gene. V gave up 5 bases and J gave up 2 bases, with 16 bases separating them. Per the germline V gene, CDR1 is SQVTM and CDR2 is ANQGSEA. This CDR3 has 14 amino acids. The CDR3 DNA follows: TGCAGCGTTAAAGGGATCGACCTAGCCTACGAGCAGTACTTC. Amino acids: CSVKGIDLAYEQYF.

The genes are TRBV10-3 and TRBJ2-3; TRBD2 matches 10 bases. The CDR3 length is 16 residues. Germline V CDR1 and CDR2: ENHRY, SYGVKD. V was clipped by 2 bases and J by 4 bases; unmatched bases: 6. The CDR3 coding sequence is TGTGCCATCAGTGAGGGTCAGCGGGGGGGCGCAGATACGCAGTATTTT. It is translated as CAISEGQRGGADTQYF.

The chain joins TRBV2 to TRBJ1-5; D unclear. Germline V gene lookup returns CDR1 SNHLY and CDR2 FYNNEI. Trimming took 3 bases from V and 2 from J, leaving 5 bases between them. The CDR3 totals 13 residues. In DNA, the CDR3 is TGTGCCAGCAGTGAGGGCGGCAATCAGCCCCAGCATTTT. Translated, it gives CASSEGGNQPQHF.

J is TRBJ2-7 and V is TRBV6-1; 7 positions agree with TRBD1. The length of the CDR3 is 13 residues. Looked up from germline, CDR1 is MNHNS and CDR2 is SASEGT. Trimming took 2 bases from V and 10 from J; bases not matched to a gene: 8. CDR3 loop: CASSETPGTAQYF. CDR3 DNA: TGTGCCAGCAGTGAAACTCCCGGGACAGCCCAGTACTTC.

This sequence joins TRBV5-1 and TRBJ1-3; D perhaps matches TRBD1 (5 bases). There are 16 residues in the CDR3. Germline V CDR1 and CDR2: SGHRS, YFSETQ. Deletions cut 1 base from V and 2 bases from J, with 13 bases between. CDR3: CASSLRSGGAGNTIYF. In DNA form, the CDR3 reads TGCGCCAGCAGCTTGAGAAGCGGAGGGGCTGGAAACACCATATATTTT.

V is TRBV7-9 and J is TRBJ1-2; 8 nucleotides agree with TRBD1. The germline V gene encodes CDR1 SEHNR and CDR2 FQNEAQ (reference sequence). The CDR3 is 13 amino acids. The V segment lost 3 bases and the J segment 14 bases; nucleotides outside the gene matches: 11. The CDR3 here is CASSFRTGSIFTF. DNA for the CDR3: TGTGCCAGCAGCTTTCGGACAGGGTCTATCTTTACCTTC.

The J gene is TRBJ2-7, the V gene TRBV28; 9 nucleotides align to TRBD2. Losses at the gene ends were 4 bases for V and 0 bases for J; bases not matched to a gene: 4. Germline V gene sequence: CDR1 MDHEN, CDR2 SYDVKM. This CDR3 is 15 amino acids long. The CDR3 nucleotides are TGTGCCAGCAGTTGGGCGGGGGGGAGCTCCTACGAGCAGTACTTC. Translated: CASSWAGGSSYEQYF.

The chain combines TRBV13 with TRBJ1-3; a weak D match, TRBD1 (6 bases). Germline V gene lookup returns CDR1 PRHDT and CDR2 FYEKMQ (reference sequence). V was clipped by 3 bases and J by 5 bases, with 14 bases between them. The CDR3 length is 15 residues. CDR3 in DNA: TGTGCCAGCAGCTTCGAGCGGGGGGCTAGAAACACCATATATTTT. Translation: CASSFERGARNTIYF.

The genes are TRBV7-9 and TRBJ1-3; D uncertain. The CDR3 is 12 amino acids. Between the trimmed V and J ends, which lost 4 bases and 3 bases, there was a span of 4 bases. Per germline, CDR1 SEHNR and CDR2 FQNEAQ (reference sequence). Here the CDR3 DNA reads TGTGCCAGCAGCTCCGTTGGAAACACCATATATTTT. This translates into CASSSVGNTIYF.

The chain combines TRBV6-5 with TRBJ2-7; TRBD1 aligns across 7 bases. Germline CDR1 and CDR2: MNHEY and SVGAGI. After removal of 8 bases from V and 4 bases from J, the junction contained 8 bases not matched to a gene. This CDR3 has 13 residues. This CDR3 is CASERDRRYEQYF. CDR3 in DNA: TGTGCCAGCGAAAGGGACAGACGATACGAGCAGTACTTC.

The chain combines TRBV19 with TRBJ2-7, with D perhaps matching TRBD1 (5 bases). This CDR3 is built from 15 residues. The V gene's germline CDR1 is LNHDA and CDR2 SQIVND (reference sequence). V was shortened by 6 bases and J by 4 bases, with 19 bases between the two germline ends. The CDR3 is CASSRQLELSYEQYF. The CDR3 nucleotides are TGTGCCAGTAGCAGACAGTTGGAGCTTTCGTACGAGCAGTACTTC. The full variable domain, with the rest looked up from reference TRBV19 and TRBJ2-7, is DGGITQSPKYLFRKEGQNVTLSCEQNLNHDAMYWYRQDPGQGLRLIYYSQIVNDFQKGDIAEGYSVSREKKESFPLTVTSAQKNPTAFYLCASSRQLELSYEQYFGPGTRLTVT.

This clone is a singleton in its sample. The chain carries TRBV6-1 and TRBJ2-1; unclear D gene. From germline, CDR1 is MNHNS and CDR2 SASEGT. V dropped 6 bases and J dropped 2 bases, with 5 bases sitting between them. There are 12 residues in the CDR3. This CDR3 reads CASSRAYNEQFF. The CDR3 DNA reads TGTGCCAGCAGCCGGGCCTACAATGAGCAGTTCTTC.

The CDR3 DNA reads as TGTGCCACCAGCAGAGTCCGACAGGGCACGGGGGAGCTGTTTTTT. Protein sequence: CATSRVRQGTGELFF. The gene calls are TRBV15 and TRBJ2-2, with 7 bases fitting TRBD1. The CDR3 totals 15 residues. Germline CDR1 LNHNV, CDR2 YYDKDF (reference sequence). V shed 1 base and J 8 bases; nucleotides not matched to a gene: 7.

This chain joins TRBV7-8 and TRBJ1-5; D call uncertain. With 4 bases removed from V and 7 bases from J, the gap between germline ends came to 20 bases. Germline CDR1 is SGHVS and CDR2 is FQNEAQ. The CDR3 is 16 residues long. CDR3 in DNA: TGTGCCAGCAGCTCACCGGACGGCGAGGAGGAGCAGCCCCAGCATTTT. This sequence encodes CASSSPDGEEEQPQHF.

The genes are TRBV11-1 and TRBJ1-1; possibly TRBD1 for D (5 bases). CDR3 size: 13 residues. CDR1 and CDR2 (germline): SGHAT, FQDESV (reference sequence). V shed 6 bases and J shed 1 base, with 9 bases lying between them. The CDR3 bases are TGTGCCAGCAGTTTTGGACAGAACACTGAAGCTTTCTTT. It translates to CASSFGQNTEAFF.

About this clone: The sample has other DNA sequences that encode this CDR3 too. The CDR3 coding sequence is TGCGCCAGCAGCTTGGAAAGGGGAGGGAACGAGCAGTACTTC. Translated: CASSLERGGNEQYF. J is TRBJ2-7 and V is TRBV5-1; TRBD2 matches at 7 bases. Germline values: CDR1 SGHRS, CDR2 YFSETQ. The CDR3 is 14 residues long. Trimming at V came to 0 bases and at J to 5 bases, leaving 5 bases not matched to a gene.

CDR3 bases: TGTGCAAGTCGCTGCGGGCGCCCTCGACGTACCGGGGAGCTGTTTTTT. The encoded protein is CASRCGRPRRTGELFF. The V and J genes are TRBV12-2 and TRBJ2-2; TRBD2, the table's D call, was not compared with the DNA. TRBV12-2 is a pseudogene. The CDR3 extends over 16 amino acids.

This chain uses TRBV5-4 with TRBJ2-7; possible D gene TRBD1, 6 bases. This CDR3 comprises 14 residues. The V gene's germline CDR1 is SGHNT and CDR2 YYREEE (reference sequence). Trimming took 1 base from V and 2 from J, leaving 10 bases between them. The CDR3 sequence is CASSLRTETYEQYF. CDR3 nucleotide sequence: TGTGCCAGCAGCTTGAGGACAGAGACCTACGAGCAGTACTTC.

J is TRBJ2-1 and V is TRBV14; D uncertain. The CDR3 is 13 residues long. Germline V lookup: CDR1 SGHDN, CDR2 FVKESK. V gave up 2 bases and J gave up 4 bases, with 6 bases separating them. CDR3 loop: CASSQYFYNEQFF. The CDR3 DNA is TGTGCCAGCAGCCAATACTTTTACAATGAGCAGTTCTTC.

This clone was recorded only once. The J gene is TRBJ2-7, the V gene TRBV7-8; D is undetermined. V dropped 5 bases and J dropped 4 bases, with 18 bases sitting between them. From germline, CDR1 is SGHVS and CDR2 FQNEAQ. The CDR3 runs to 15 residues. The DNA of the CDR3 is TGTGCCAGCAGCCCACTCGAGGAAGTCCAGTACGAGCAGTACTTC. Encoded protein: CASSPLEEVQYEQYF.

The CDR3 loop is CASSVAINEKLFF. DNA for the CDR3: TGTGCCAGCAGCGTAGCTATTAATGAAAAACTGTTTTTT. This chain uses TRBV9 with TRBJ1-4, with D unresolved. Germline assignment: CDR1 SGDLS and CDR2 YYNGEE. Trimming took 0 bases from V and 4 from J, leaving 4 bases between them. The CDR3 has 13 residues.

The chain combines TRBV5-1 with TRBJ2-5; a possible D gene is TRBD2 (5 bases). Germline V gene data show CDR1 as SGHRS and CDR2 as YFSETQ. Between the trimmed V and J ends, which lost 4 bases and 3 bases, there was a span of 10 bases. The CDR3 has 13 amino acids. The CDR3 bases are TGCGCCAGCAGCACCGGACTCGAAGAGACCCAGTACTTC. Translation: CASSTGLEETQYF.

J is TRBJ1-2 and V is TRBV27; 10 bases map to TRBD1. Germline V gene data show CDR1 as MNHEY and CDR2 as SMNVEV (reference sequence). The CDR3 has 15 residues. V gave up 5 bases and J gave up 5 bases; unmatched junction bases: 8. CDR3 amino acids: CASSTGQGLGYGYTF. The CDR3 bases are TGTGCCAGCAGTACGGGACAGGGGCTGGGATATGGCTACACCTTC.

This clone occurred once. The J gene is TRBJ2-5, the V gene TRBV2; TRBD1 agrees at 7 bases. Germline trimming cut 6 bases from V and 3 bases from J; bases unmatched to any gene: 4. Germline lookup yields CDR1 SNHLY and CDR2 FYNNEI. The CDR3 runs to 13 residues. In nucleotides, the CDR3 is TGTGCCAGCAGCTTGGGACAGAAAGAGACCCAGTACTTC. Its translation is CASSLGQKETQYF. Full variable domain (missing parts from reference TRBV2 and TRBJ2-5): EPEVTQTPSHQVTQMGQEVILRCVPISNHLYFYWYRQILGQKVEFLVSFYNNEISEKSEIFDDQFSVERPDGSNFTLKIRSTKLEDSAMYFCASSLGQKETQYFGPGTRLLVL.

This rearrangement joins TRBV5-4 to TRBJ2-2, with 8 bases aligning to TRBD1. CDR3 size: 15 residues. The trim removed 4 bases at V and 6 bases at J, leaving 8 bases unmatched. Germline-derived CDR1 and CDR2 are SGHNT and YYREEE (reference sequence). The CDR3 loop is CASSAGGGGAGELFF. The CDR3 region has the DNA TGTGCCAGCAGCGCAGGGGGCGGTGGAGCCGGGGAGCTGTTTTTT.

This chain connects TRBV5-1 to TRBJ2-1, with TRBD2 identical over 8 bases. Trimming removed 0 bases from V and 7 bases from J; junction bases left unmatched: 12. CDR1 is SGHRS and CDR2 is YFSETQ in the germline V gene. The CDR3 runs 17 residues. CDR3 in DNA: TGCGCCAGCAGCTTGGGGATAGCGGGGCCTGAGGGAAATGAGCAGTTCTTC. Amino acids: CASSLGIAGPEGNEQFF. The variable domain in full, completed from reference TRBV5-1 and TRBJ2-1, reads KAGVTQTPRYLIKTRGQQVTLSCSPISGHRSVSWYQQTPGQGLQFLFEYFSETQRNKGNFPGRFSGRQFSNSRSEMNVSTLELGDSALYLCASSLGIAGPEGNEQFFGPGTRLTVL.